This entry lists 11 T cell receptor beta chains sequenced from one sample in a study of cytomegalovirus exposure and HLA in healthy donors. Primers: 60 Vbeta forward and 13 Jbeta reverse. Here immunoSEQ multiplex PCR was the method, and the copy in TCRdb shows in-frame clones only, minus some. The table includes approximately 160,000 clones, roughly four fifths detected once. The specimen sequenced was PBMCs. Receptors originate from a female donor in good health and CMV-seronegative.

This clone was detected once. The V call is TRBV5-1, the J call TRBJ2-5; tentative D call: TRBD2 (5 bases). The ends were cut back, 1 base at V and 5 bases at J, with 12 bases in the middle. This CDR3 has 14 residues. Germline V gene data show CDR1 as SGHRS and CDR2 as YFSETQ. Written as DNA, the CDR3 is TGCGCCAGCAGCTTGACTAGTACCCCGGAGACCCAGTACTTC. Its translation is CASSLTSTPETQYF.

The rearrangement joins TRBV5-4 to TRBJ2-3, with D tentatively TRBD1 (6 bases). This CDR3 spans 14 amino acids. Trimming stripped 4 bases from V and 4 bases from J, with 13 bases between. CDR1 and CDR2 from the germline V gene are SGHNT and YYREEE (reference sequence). CDR3 residues: CASSAQGSPDTQYF. The CDR3 nucleotides are TGTGCCAGCAGCGCCCAGGGGTCCCCAGATACGCAGTATTTT. The variable domain in full, completed from reference TRBV5-4 and TRBJ2-3, reads ETGVTQSPTHLIKTRGQQVTLRCSSQSGHNTVSWYQQALGQGPQFIFQYYREEENGRGNFPPRFSGLQFPNYSSELNVNALELDDSALYLCASSAQGSPDTQYFGPGTRLTVL.

V and J are TRBV7-9 and TRBJ1-6; the match to TRBD1 covers 8 bases. Germline CDR1 SEHNR, CDR2 FQNEAQ (reference sequence). The CDR3 totals 15 residues. V was clipped by 4 bases and J by 9 bases; unmatched bases: 8. The CDR3 nucleotides read TGTGCCAGCAGCTCAGGACAGGGCCTGAGTTCACCCCTCCACTTT. Translating gives CASSSGQGLSSPLHF.

The count of this clone is one. The CDR3 protein is CAWSAAGLTDTQYF. CDR3 sequence (DNA): TGTGCCTGGAGTGCCGCGGGTCTCACAGATACGCAGTATTTT. V and J are TRBV30 and TRBJ2-3, with D perhaps matching TRBD2 (5 bases). Per germline, CDR1 GTSNPN and CDR2 SVGIG (reference sequence). V was cut by 1 base and J by 2 bases, with 10 bases left in between. CDR3 length: 14 residues.

This rearrangement joins TRBV4-3 to TRBJ2-3, with D perhaps matching TRBD2 (6 bases). CDR3 size: 15 residues. V was shortened by 0 bases and J by 5 bases, with 12 bases between the two germline ends. Germline assignment: CDR1 LGHNA and CDR2 YSLEER. The CDR3 region is CASSQDPREEDTQYF. DNA of the CDR3: TGCGCCAGCAGCCAAGATCCGAGGGAGGAAGATACGCAGTATTTT.

Points on this clone: The germline gene is not matched at one end of the junction; a read error may be the cause. For the CDR3, the DNA is TGTGCCAGCAGCTTAACCCGTAGCGGATTAAACAGTCAGTACTTC. Protein product: CASSLTRSGLNSQYF. The chain couples TRBV5-6 to TRBJ2-4; TRBD2 might be the D (6 bases). This CDR3 is built from 15 residues. Germline loops: CDR1 SGHDT, CDR2 YYEEEE.

This chain joins TRBV4-2 and TRBJ2-6, with a tentative D call TRBD2 (6 bases). Germline-derived CDR1 and CDR2 are LGHNA and YNFKEQ. The CDR3 is 17 amino acids. V gave up 0 bases and J gave up 0 bases, with 9 bases separating them. CDR3 region: CASSQDTGGSGANVLTF. The CDR3 DNA reads as TGTGCCAGCAGCCAAGATACCGGGGGCTCTGGGGCCAACGTCCTGACTTTC.

This clone was recorded a few times. V and J are TRBV7-2 and TRBJ2-1; 11 nucleotides line up with TRBD2. Losses at the gene ends were 4 bases for V and 2 bases for J; bases not matched to a gene: 1. Germline values: CDR1 SGHTA, CDR2 FQGNSA. The CDR3 sequence is 15 residues long. CDR3 in amino acids: CASSSSGRTYNEQFF. Here the CDR3 DNA reads TGTGCCAGCAGCTCTAGCGGGAGGACCTACAATGAGCAGTTCTTC. Supplemented by reference TRBV7-2 and TRBJ2-1, the full variable domain reads GAGVSQSPSNKVTEKGKDVELRCDPISGHTALYWYRQSLGQGLEFLIYFQGNSAPDKSGLPSDRFSAERTGGSVSTLTIQRTQQEDSAVYLCASSSSGRTYNEQFFGPGTRLTVL.

The chain has TRBV15 and TRBJ2-1, with 8 bases fitting TRBD2. Trimming cost V 4 bases and J 8 bases; bases outside gene matches: 13. Looked up from germline, CDR1 is LNHNV and CDR2 is YYDKDF (reference sequence). There are 16 residues in the CDR3. The CDR3 sequence is CATSISGGGRPHEQFF. The CDR3 bases are TGTGCCACCAGCATTTCGGGTGGCGGGAGGCCCCATGAGCAGTTCTTC.

CDR3 amino acids: CASEGLAGPHEQYF. As DNA, the CDR3 is TGTGCCAGCGAGGGACTAGCGGGACCCCACGAGCAGTACTTC. This chain uses TRBV2 with TRBJ2-7, with TRBD2 matching 13 bases. The germline V gene has CDR1 SNHLY and CDR2 FYNNEI. The CDR3 length is 14 residues. The trim removed 8 bases at V and 5 bases at J, leaving 6 bases unmatched. Supplemented by reference TRBV2 and TRBJ2-7, the full variable domain reads EPEVTQTPSHQVTQMGQEVILRCVPISNHLYFYWYRQILGQKVEFLVSFYNNEISEKSEIFDDQFSVERPDGSNFTLKIRSTKLEDSAMYFCASEGLAGPHEQYFGPGTRLTVT.

The rearrangement joins TRBV13 to TRBJ1-5; D might be TRBD1 (6 bases). The CDR3 spans 13 residues. Trimming took 3 bases from V and 4 from J, leaving 7 bases between them. Germline V gene lookup returns CDR1 PRHDT and CDR2 FYEKMQ (reference sequence). CDR3 region: CASSLDRNQPQHF. The CDR3 DNA sequence: TGTGCCAGCAGCTTGGACAGAAATCAGCCCCAGCATTTT.